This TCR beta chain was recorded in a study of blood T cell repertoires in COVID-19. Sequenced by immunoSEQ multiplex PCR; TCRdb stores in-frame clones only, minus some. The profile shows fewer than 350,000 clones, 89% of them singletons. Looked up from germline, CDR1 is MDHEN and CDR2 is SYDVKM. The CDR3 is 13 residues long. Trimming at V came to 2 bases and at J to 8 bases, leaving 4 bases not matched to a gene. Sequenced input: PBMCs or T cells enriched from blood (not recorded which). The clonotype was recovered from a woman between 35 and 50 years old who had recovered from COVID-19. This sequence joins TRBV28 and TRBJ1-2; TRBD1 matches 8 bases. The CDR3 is CASSLSRGPGYTF. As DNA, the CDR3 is TGTGCCAGCAGTTTAAGCAGGGGGCCCGGCTACACCTTC.